This entry lists 21 T cell receptor beta chains sequenced from one sample in a study of T-cell memory formation after mild COVID-19. TCRdb redid the calling of the 5' RACE reads with MiXCR, one entry per CDR3 protein. The repertoire includes some 300,000 distinct CDR3 sequences, 20% to 25% of them detected once, and 21% sits in the top ten. The sequenced material came from PBMCs or a T cell subset sorted from them (not recorded which). Every receptor here comes from a man between 18 and 35 years old who had mild COVID-19 (a few samples of this study predate the infection). Cell type and time point are not known.

CDR3 amino acids: CASSLVTVTDTQYF. Written as DNA, the CDR3 is TGTGCCAGCAGCTTAGTAACAGTCACAGATACGCAGTATTTT. The chain combines TRBV7-2 with TRBJ2-3, with D uncertain. Trimming took off 1 base at V and 2 bases at J, with 7 bases between the two ends. CDR3 length: 14 residues. The germline gives CDR1 SGHTA, CDR2 FQGNSA. Combining the CDR3 with reference TRBV7-2 and TRBJ2-3 gives the whole variable domain GAGVSQSPSNKVTEKGKDVELRCDPISGHTALYWYRQSLGQGLEFLIYFQGNSAPDKSGLPSDRFSAERTGGSVSTLTIQRTQQEDSAVYLCASSLVTVTDTQYFGPGTRLTVL.

The rearrangement joins TRBV12-3 or TRBV12-4 to TRBJ2-5; D is unclear. CDR3 size: 15 residues. Trimming shortened V by 3 bases and J by 7 bases, and 18 bases separated the two germline ends. In DNA form, the CDR3 reads TGTGCCAGCAGTTTCAGGACGGCCCGTTCGGGGACCCAGTACTTC. Translated: CASSFRTARSGTQYF.

This chain joins TRBV11-1 and TRBJ2-2, with D hard to call. The CDR3 is 14 residues long. Germline loops: CDR1 SGHAT, CDR2 FQDESV (reference sequence). The V end was cut by 6 bases, the J end by 5 bases, with 13 bases between. The CDR3 DNA reads TGTGCCAGCAGTCTTCGAGACTGGACCGGGGAGCTGTTTTTT. Its translation is CASSLRDWTGELFF.

The gene calls are TRBV7-2 and TRBJ2-2, with TRBD1 matching 7 bases. The junction had 8 bases not matched to a gene; V was cut back by 3 bases and J by 4 bases. Germline CDR1 SGHTA, CDR2 FQGNSA. The CDR3 has 16 amino acids. The CDR3 spells CASSFDRGPGTGELFF. CDR3 DNA sequence: TGTGCCAGCAGCTTTGATAGGGGGCCGGGCACCGGGGAGCTGTTTTTT.

The sample holds a few counts of this clonotype. The chain employs TRBV7-3 and TRBJ1-2, with a tentative D call TRBD1 (5 bases). Trimming left V 2 bases short and J 4 bases short, with 8 bases between. The germline CDR1 and CDR2 sequences are SGHTA and FQGTGA. The CDR3 runs 13 residues. The CDR3, as DNA: TGTGCCAGCAGCTTAGGGACCTCCTATGGCTACACCTTC. It yields the protein CASSLGTSYGYTF.

The genes are TRBV15 and TRBJ2-5; 8 bases fit TRBD2. Germline assignment: CDR1 LNHNV and CDR2 YYDKDF (reference sequence). V lost 3 bases to trimming and J lost 5 bases; unmatched junction nucleotides: 11. This CDR3 has 16 amino acids. CDR3 nucleotides: TGTGCCACCAGCAGGACCCCGCTGAAGCGGGGGGAGACCCAGTACTTC. It is translated as CATSRTPLKRGETQYF.

The chain carries TRBV11-2 and TRBJ1-1; D is unresolved. Trimming cost V 5 bases and J 8 bases, with 15 bases left between them. Germline V gene sequence: CDR1 SGHAT, CDR2 FQNNGV. The CDR3 spans 13 residues. In DNA, the CDR3 is TGTGCCAGCAGCCCCCTCCAAGCCGACGAAGCTTTCTTT. It encodes CASSPLQADEAFF.

The chain couples TRBV4-2 to TRBJ2-1; 11 bases are shared with TRBD2. The CDR3 covers 17 residues. Germline V gene lookup returns CDR1 LGHNA and CDR2 YNFKEQ. V trimming: 4 bases; J trimming: 0 bases; junction bases outside the gene matches: 5. In DNA, the CDR3 is TGTGCCAGCAGCCTCCGACTAGCGGGGAGCTCCTACAATGAGCAGTTCTTC. As protein: CASSLRLAGSSYNEQFF.

V gene TRBV5-1 combines with J gene TRBJ2-2; the D is unclear. The CDR3 is 14 amino acids. CDR1 SGHRS and CDR2 YFSETQ come from the germline V gene. Trimming took off 3 bases at V and 5 bases at J, with 11 bases between the two ends. CDR3 sequence: CASSSTGLTGELFF. The CDR3 region has the DNA TGCGCCAGCAGCTCAACGGGCCTTACCGGGGAGCTGTTTTTT.

This clonotype has a count of ten or more. V gene TRBV21-1 combines with J gene TRBJ2-7. TRBV21-1 is annotated as a pseudogene. The CDR3 has 17 residues. This CDR3 is CASSKEQSGQDPYEQYV. The CDR3 DNA sequence: TGTGCCAGCAGCAAAGAACAGTCAGGACAGGATCCCTACGAGCAGTACGTC.

This rearrangement joins TRBV6-2 or TRBV6-3 to TRBJ2-7; weak D call: TRBD1 (6 bases). The V end was cut by 8 bases, the J end by 6 bases, with 17 bases between. In germline, CDR1 is MNHEY, CDR2 SVGEGT. The CDR3 is made up of 13 amino acids. The CDR3 DNA sequence: TGTGCCAGCCGTAGACTGACAGGCGCCGAGCAGTACGTC. Encoded protein: CASRRLTGAEQYV.

The chain employs TRBV4-3 and TRBJ2-7; no clear D gene. V was shortened by 0 bases and J by 7 bases, with 13 bases between the two germline ends. Germline CDR1 is LGHNA and CDR2 is YSLEER. The CDR3 spans 14 residues. CDR3 protein: CASSQEREVGEQYF. The CDR3 DNA follows: TGCGCCAGCAGCCAAGAACGCGAGGTAGGGGAGCAGTACTTC.

The chain links TRBV6-2 or TRBV6-3 to TRBJ2-1; 9 nucleotides match TRBD2. Germline V gives CDR1 MNHEY, CDR2 SVGEGT. The trim removed 5 bases at V and 0 bases at J, leaving 5 bases unmatched. CDR3 length: 16 amino acids. The CDR3 sequence: CASSVVSGSSYNEQFF. DNA for the CDR3: TGTGCCAGCAGTGTAGTTAGCGGGAGCTCCTACAATGAGCAGTTCTTC.

This clonotype came up a few times. V gene TRBV28 combines with J gene TRBJ2-5; D is undetermined. This CDR3 region has 14 residues. V was cut by 5 bases and J by 1 base, with 11 bases left in between. Germline CDR1 and CDR2: MDHEN and SYDVKM. CDR3 amino acids: CASSAGQTQETQYF. CDR3 bases: TGTGCCAGCAGTGCCGGGCAGACCCAAGAGACCCAGTACTTC.

This clonotype was seen more than once but under ten times. The rearrangement joins TRBV30 to TRBJ2-7; D gene ambiguous. The germline V gene encodes CDR1 GTSNPN and CDR2 SVGIG (reference sequence). The CDR3 consists of 14 residues. V lost 4 bases and J 5 bases, leaving 18 bases between the germline ends. CDR3 protein: CAWTAGSLWDEQYF. CDR3 DNA sequence: TGTGCCTGGACCGCCGGGTCACTTTGGGACGAGCAGTACTTC.

V usage is TRBV7-9 and J usage is TRBJ2-5; D is perhaps TRBD1 (6 bases). The germline V gene has CDR1 SEHNR and CDR2 FQNEAQ (reference sequence). The CDR3 runs to 15 residues. With 5 bases removed from V and 2 bases from J, the gap between germline ends came to 15 bases. DNA for the CDR3: TGTGCCAGCAGCGCGCGCAGAGGACAGCAAGAGACCCAGTACTTC. Translating gives CASSARRGQQETQYF.

V usage is TRBV11-2 and J usage is TRBJ1-5; D is unresolved. Trimming stripped 3 bases from V and 6 bases from J, with 18 bases between. The CDR3 length is 16 residues. CDR1 and CDR2 (germline): SGHAT, FQNNGV. This CDR3 is CASSFPIRDWSQPQHF. For the CDR3, the DNA is TGTGCCAGCAGCTTTCCGATCCGGGATTGGAGTCAGCCCCAGCATTTT.

The chain has TRBV7-9 and TRBJ1-6; weak D call: TRBD1 (5 bases). Trimming shortened V by 5 bases and J by 9 bases, and 23 bases separated the two germline ends. This CDR3 region has 17 residues. The V gene's germline CDR1 is SEHNR and CDR2 FQNEAQ (reference sequence). The CDR3: CASSAGGGSGISSPLHF. CDR3 sequence (DNA): TGTGCCAGCAGCGCCGGGGGTGGTTCAGGGATAAGTTCACCCCTCCACTTT.

This chain connects TRBV7-3 to TRBJ2-3, with 13 bases matching TRBD2. CDR3 size: 15 residues. CDR1 and CDR2 from the germline V gene are SGHTA and FQGTGA. J was trimmed by 4 bases and V by 6 bases; bases with no gene match: 4. The CDR3 DNA sequence: TGTGCCAGCAGTATCGGACTAGCGGGGGCAGATACGCAGTATTTT. Residues: CASSIGLAGADTQYF.

This chain connects TRBV20-1 to TRBJ2-1; the match to TRBD1 covers 9 bases. V lost 5 bases and J lost 4; bases outside the gene matches: 3. Per germline, CDR1 DFQATT and CDR2 SNEGSKA (reference sequence). CDR3 length equals 13 residues. The CDR3 reads CSAEGQGYNEQFF. CDR3 DNA sequence: TGCAGTGCTGAGGGACAGGGATACAATGAGCAGTTCTTC.

The sample holds many counts of this clonotype. V is TRBV20-1 and J is TRBJ2-1, with 7 bases fitting TRBD2. CDR1 and CDR2 (germline): DFQATT, SNEGSKA (reference sequence). The CDR3 spans 14 residues. Trimming took 2 bases from V and 6 from J; bases not matched to a gene: 7. The CDR3 DNA is TGCAGTGCTAGATTGGGGGGGATAGGCAATGAGCAGTTCTTC. Its translation is CSARLGGIGNEQFF.